This T cell receptor (beta chain) was found in a study of glioma-infiltrating T cells after dendritic cell vaccination. Here immunoSEQ multiplex PCR was the method, and the copy in TCRdb shows in-frame clones only, minus some. The table lists some 30,000 clones, more than 85% of them singletons. The ends were cut back, 0 bases at V and 6 bases at J, with 12 bases in the middle. This CDR3 region has 15 residues. Per germline, CDR1 MNHNS and CDR2 SASEGT. Selection required adequate fresh-frozen tumor tissue plus more than two years' survival data. None of the glioblastoma patients had an isocitrate dehydrogenase mutation. Blood PBMC samples: pre-vaccination, two weeks post third vaccination, and at tumor progression.

This receptor was obtained from a human donor with glioblastoma. J is TRBJ1-5 and V is TRBV6-1; a possible D gene is TRBD1 (5 bases). Sequenced material: blood, taken before dendritic cell vaccination. The CDR3 reads CASSEASGGRQPQHF. CDR3 sequence (DNA): TGTGCCAGCAGTGAAGCGAGCGGGGGTCGTCAGCCCCAGCATTTT.